One and the same sample provided the 8 T cell receptor beta chains below, sequenced in a study of vaccination effects on CD4 cells after COVID-19. The antigens for these receptors are not known. The authors isolated CD4+ T cells after ten to eleven days of culture. The protocol was immunoSEQ multiplex PCR, while the TCRdb copy is restricted to in-frame clones and leaves out a portion. The table lists tens of thousands of clones, over 50% of them singletons, with over 4.5% in the top ten. Specimen: CD4+ T cells from PBMCs cultured without peptide, collected before COVID-19 vaccination. The receptors were gathered from a human donor who received a COVID-19 vaccine.

The chain combines TRBV30 with TRBJ1-2; the D is unclear. The CDR3 is made up of 13 amino acids. Germline V gene data show CDR1 as GTSNPN and CDR2 as SVGIG (reference sequence). V was clipped by 0 bases and J by 5 bases, with 10 bases between them. The CDR3 loop is CAWSVIAEYGYTF. DNA of the CDR3: TGTGCCTGGAGTGTTATAGCGGAGTATGGCTACACCTTC.

The rearrangement uses TRBV9 and TRBJ2-2; D is unclear. The CDR3 is 14 amino acids. Trimming left V 0 bases short and J 0 bases short, with 3 bases between. CDR1 and CDR2 from the germline V gene are SGDLS and YYNGEE. The CDR3 protein is CASSVAANTGELFF. Written as DNA, the CDR3 is TGTGCCAGCAGCGTAGCCGCGAACACCGGGGAGCTGTTTTTT.

The V call is TRBV4-1, the J call TRBJ1-2; D not resolved. This CDR3 has 13 amino acids. Per the germline V gene, CDR1 is MGHRA and CDR2 is YSYEKL. V was shortened by 1 base and J by 1 base, with 4 bases between the two germline ends. The CDR3, as DNA: TGCGCCAGCAGCCAAGCAGTTAACTATGGCTACACCTTC. This gives the protein CASSQAVNYGYTF.

The V gene is TRBV27, the J gene TRBJ2-5, with TRBD2 matching over 8 bases. The CDR3 consists of 16 residues. With 3 bases clipped from V and 6 bases from J, the junction kept 12 bases outside the gene matches. Germline V lookup: CDR1 MNHEY, CDR2 SMNVEV (reference sequence). In nucleotides, the CDR3 is TGTGCCAGCAGTTTCCTTAGGACAGCGGGAGTAAAGACCCAGTACTTC. Amino acids: CASSFLRTAGVKTQYF.

V usage is TRBV10-3 and J usage is TRBJ1-5; D remains ambiguous. The CDR3 runs 12 residues. V was cut by 10 bases and J by 5 bases, with 12 bases left in between. CDR1 and CDR2 (germline): ENHRY, SYGVKD. CDR3 region: CATTSGDQPQHF. CDR3 bases: TGTGCCACCACTAGTGGGGATCAGCCCCAGCATTTT.

The J gene is TRBJ2-3, the V gene TRBV19; 7 nucleotides match TRBD2. V lost 5 bases and J lost 2; bases outside the gene matches: 10. CDR1 is LNHDA and CDR2 is SQIVND in the germline V gene (reference sequence). This CDR3 spans 16 amino acids. The DNA for the CDR3 is TGTGCCAGTAGTCCAAGGCTAGCGGAGCTCACAGATACGCAGTATTTT. This sequence encodes CASSPRLAELTDTQYF.

The CDR3 loop is CASSEGAADNEQFF. The CDR3 bases are TGTGCCAGCAGCGAAGGTGCTGCCGACAATGAGCAGTTCTTC. V and J are TRBV6-4 and TRBJ2-1; D is unresolved. Trimming shortened V by 6 bases and J by 5 bases, and 14 bases separated the two germline ends. The CDR3 sequence is 14 residues long. Germline loops: CDR1 MRHNA, CDR2 SNTAGT.

The chain recombines TRBV9 with TRBJ2-1; a weak D match, TRBD2 (7 bases). Trimming removed 0 bases at V and 0 bases at J, with 16 bases between. Germline CDR1 SGDLS, CDR2 YYNGEE. The CDR3 is 18 residues long. The CDR3 spells CASSVVPLGGLSYNEQFF. As DNA, the CDR3 is TGTGCCAGCAGCGTAGTCCCACTGGGGGGGCTCTCCTACAATGAGCAGTTCTTC.